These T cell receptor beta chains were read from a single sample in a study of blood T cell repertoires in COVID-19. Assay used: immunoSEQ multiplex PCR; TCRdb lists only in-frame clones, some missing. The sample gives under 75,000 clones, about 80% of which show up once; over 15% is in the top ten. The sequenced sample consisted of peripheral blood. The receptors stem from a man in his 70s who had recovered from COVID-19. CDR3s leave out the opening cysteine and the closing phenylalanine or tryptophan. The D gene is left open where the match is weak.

ASSLAATYSNQPQH | - | TRBJ1-5 | TRBV7-2
ASSVGLADYEQY | TRBD2 | TRBJ2-7 | TRBV9
AISESTPESPLH | - | TRBJ1-6 | TRBV10-3
ASSTLAILYGNEQF | - | TRBJ2-1 | TRBV7-2
ASSFAGVVTEAF | - | TRBJ1-1 | TRBV28
ASSSQFRAYGYT | - | TRBJ1-2 | TRBV6-5
ASSQDVQGAGYT | TRBD1 | TRBJ1-2 | TRBV4-3
ASSLTRYYGYT | - | TRBJ1-2 | TRBV3-1/TRBV3-2
ASSLRATANYGYT | - | TRBJ1-2 | TRBV7-9
ASSMVGGPDTQY | TRBD2 | TRBJ2-3 | TRBV19
ASSRVALETQY | - | TRBJ2-5 | TRBV6-6
ASHKTEANTEAF | - | TRBJ1-1 | TRBV18
ARLSLQGNGETQY | - | TRBJ2-5 | TRBV6-4
ASSLGQGGTGELF | TRBD1 | TRBJ2-2 | TRBV7-9
SVRPDRGLETQY | TRBD1 | TRBJ2-5 | TRBV29-1
ASSPTGDGRNYGYT | - | TRBJ1-2 | TRBV5-5
ASSSQAIGNQPQH | - | TRBJ1-5 | TRBV19
ASSPQTGIAYEQY | - | TRBJ2-7 | TRBV7-2
SVYQGASNTGELF | TRBD1 | TRBJ2-2 | TRBV29-1
ASSLNLGSIETEAF | - | TRBJ1-1 | TRBV3-1/TRBV3-2
ASSQSRAGGRTYNEQF | TRBD2 | TRBJ2-1 | TRBV23-1
ASQYDRMNTEAF | - | TRBJ1-1 | TRBV19
ASSYSRQGVYGYT | TRBD1 | TRBJ1-2 | TRBV6-6
ASSLTLGQTYTEAF | TRBD1 | TRBJ1-1 | TRBV7-2
ASRVPGGDEQF | TRBD2 | TRBJ2-1 | TRBV28
ATSRQGSQF | TRBD1 | TRBJ2-1 | TRBV24-1
ASSPPVPGNGNTIY | - | TRBJ1-3 | TRBV18
AWRTGTGLPLYTEAF | TRBD1 | TRBJ1-1 | TRBV30
ASSLVVSYTDTQY | - | TRBJ2-3 | TRBV7-2
ASMSPFRGTEAF | - | TRBJ1-1 | TRBV6-5
ASSPRAGISYEQY | - | TRBJ2-7 | TRBV27
ASSLARAGSPLH | - | TRBJ1-6 | TRBV28
ASSPRAAGGYGYT | - | TRBJ1-2 | TRBV16
ASSHPGQGFTGYEQF | TRBD1 | TRBJ2-1 | TRBV18
ASSLAGGGAWNEQF | TRBD2 | TRBJ2-1 | TRBV5-1
ASSPDAGRNTIY | - | TRBJ1-3 | TRBV18
ASSPRLAGRSADTQY | TRBD2 | TRBJ2-3 | TRBV7-2
ASSLMGGNQPQH | - | TRBJ1-5 | TRBV19
ASSNLDSNNSPLH | - | TRBJ1-6 | TRBV19
AGGGGLYGYT | - | TRBJ1-2 | TRBV30
ASSLPGTGTYEQY | TRBD1 | TRBJ2-7 | TRBV7-2
ATSRDGSGYYNEQF | - | TRBJ2-1 | TRBV15
ASSPRAGGSPEAYEQY | TRBD2 | TRBJ2-7 | TRBV9
ASSRADLSYNEQF | - | TRBJ2-1 | TRBV3-1/TRBV3-2
ASSQEALEGPRGTQY | - | TRBJ2-5 | TRBV4-3
ASSDRGITGELF | TRBD1 | TRBJ2-2 | TRBV6-2/TRBV6-3
ASRNLTGDGGYT | - | TRBJ1-2 | TRBV21-1
ASSQDLDRPTTNEKLF | - | TRBJ1-4 | TRBV4-3
ASSYSAGVIYEQY | TRBD2 | TRBJ2-7 | TRBV6-5
ASSQDLSRGYQPQH | - | TRBJ1-5 | TRBV4-3
ASSHRDRGPTYEQY | TRBD1 | TRBJ2-7 | TRBV4-2
ASSFGEQF | - | TRBJ2-1 | TRBV12-3/TRBV12-4
ASSPGTGVAYSTSPEAF | TRBD1 | TRBJ1-1 | TRBV27